These 29 T cell receptor beta chains came from one sample sequenced in a study of Graves' ophthalmopathy and Graves' hyperthyroidism. Amplification targeted the TCR beta CDR3 regions, with RNA transcripts as the source material. First-round RT-PCR with HTBI primers preceded a second-round multiplex PCR. In TCRdb, the multiplex PCR reads were re-called with MiXCR into one record per CDR3 protein. Seen here are under 800,000 distinct CDR3 sequences, about a fifth observed once, and the top ten hold approximately 6.5%. The sequenced sample was peripheral blood. The receptors here all came from a woman aged 18-35 years with stable Graves' hyperthyroidism. Some clones in this sample may be carry-over from other donors' samples.

This clonotype was seen many times. The chain links TRBV6-5 to TRBJ1-1; D is uncertain. Trimming shortened V by 2 bases and J by 3 bases, and 10 bases separated the two germline ends. CDR3 size: 14 residues. Per the germline V gene, CDR1 is MNHEY and CDR2 is SVGAGI. CDR3 in amino acids: CASSYTDRYTEAFF. DNA of the CDR3: TGTGCCAGCAGTTACACAGACCGATACACTGAAGCTTTCTTT.

This clonotype has ten or more counts. The chain recombines TRBV27 with TRBJ1-2; D not resolved. With 6 bases removed from V and 4 bases from J, the gap between germline ends came to 12 bases. This CDR3 region has 13 residues. CDR1 MNHEY and CDR2 SMNVEV come from the germline V gene (reference sequence). The chain's CDR3 is CASSPRIAYGYTF. CDR3 in DNA: TGTGCCAGCAGCCCGAGAATCGCCTATGGCTACACCTTC.

In its sample, this clonotype was seen many times. This chain uses TRBV10-2 with TRBJ1-2; TRBD1 matches at 9 bases. V was pared by 0 bases and J by 6 bases, with 11 bases of the junction left unmatched. The CDR3 is made up of 17 amino acids. Germline-derived CDR1 and CDR2 are WSHSY and SAAADI. The CDR3 nucleotides read TGCGCCAGCAGTGAGTCTTCGGGGACAGGGAGGGTCGATGGCTACACCTTC. Its protein product is CASSESSGTGRVDGYTF.

This clonotype was recorded at least ten times. The V gene is TRBV12-3 or TRBV12-4, the J gene TRBJ2-2; D unclear. This CDR3 is built from 15 residues. The V gene lost 3 bases and the J gene lost 2 bases, with 10 bases spanning the gap. The DNA of the CDR3 is TGTGCCAGCAGTTTTTCTAGGATCAACACCGGGGAGCTGTTTTTT. This translates into CASSFSRINTGELFF.

This clonotype was picked up many times. The rearrangement joins TRBV13 to TRBJ2-7; 7 nucleotides agree with TRBD1. The J segment lost 9 bases and the V segment lost 4 bases, leaving 6 bases of the junction unmatched. CDR3 length: 12 amino acids. Germline CDR1 is PRHDT and CDR2 is FYEKMQ (reference sequence). This chain's CDR3 is CASSSDREWQYF. The CDR3 DNA is TGTGCCAGCAGCTCAGACAGGGAGTGGCAGTACTTC.

V gene TRBV11-1 combines with J gene TRBJ2-5; 13 positions match TRBD2. After removal of 6 bases from V and 2 bases from J, the junction contained 12 bases not matched to a gene. The V gene's germline CDR1 is SGHAT and CDR2 FQDESV (reference sequence). This CDR3 spans 18 amino acids. Written as DNA, the CDR3 is TGTGCCAGCAGTCCCGGACTAGCGGGAGCGAACGCACAAGAGACCCAGTACTTC. Protein sequence: CASSPGLAGANAQETQYF.

The chain has TRBV18 and TRBJ1-2, with D tentatively TRBD1 (5 bases). The V gene lost 6 bases and the J gene lost 4 bases, with 12 bases spanning the gap. The CDR3 is 13 amino acids. CDR1 is KGHSH and CDR2 is LQKENI in the germline V gene. In nucleotides, the CDR3 is TGTGCCAGCTCCAACCGGGACGGCTATGGCTACACCTTC. This codes for CASSNRDGYGYTF.

This clonotype has ten or more counts. The chain combines TRBV11-2 with TRBJ2-7, with TRBD1 identical over 9 bases. The germline CDR1 and CDR2 sequences are SGHAT and FQNNGV. The CDR3 runs 14 residues. After removal of 6 bases from V and 3 bases from J, the junction contained 6 bases not matched to a gene. The CDR3 reads CASRSGTGIYEQYF. DNA for the CDR3: TGTGCCAGCAGGTCCGGGACAGGGATCTACGAGCAGTACTTC.

This chain joins TRBV6-5 and TRBJ1-1, with D possibly matching TRBD1 (6 bases). The V end lost 3 bases, the J end lost 1 base, and 15 bases lay between the germline ends. Germline lookup yields CDR1 MNHEY and CDR2 SVGAGI. The CDR3 is 16 residues long. Here the CDR3 reads CASSYIGVGANTEAFF. The CDR3 region has the DNA TGTGCCAGCAGTTATATAGGGGTGGGGGCGAACACTGAAGCTTTCTTT.

This clonotype was detected many times. The J gene is TRBJ1-5, the V gene TRBV12-3 or TRBV12-4; 7 nucleotides match TRBD1. Trimming removed 4 bases from V and 0 bases from J; junction bases left unmatched: 9. CDR3 length: 17 amino acids. The CDR3 region is CASSSQTGLYSNQPQHF. The CDR3 nucleotides read TGTGCCAGCAGTTCGCAGACAGGGCTTTATAGCAATCAGCCCCAGCATTTT.

This clonotype was seen repeatedly, ten times or more. The V and J genes are TRBV12-3 or TRBV12-4 and TRBJ1-5, with D possibly TRBD1 on 5 matching bases. This CDR3 spans 16 amino acids. Trimming took 5 bases from V and 0 from J, leaving 14 bases between them. As DNA, the CDR3 is TGTGCCAGCAGTCGATACGGGACGGATAGCAATCAGCCCCAGCATTTT. Amino acids: CASSRYGTDSNQPQHF.

This clonotype has more than one count but fewer than ten. This CDR3 reads CASSSPGTSGDFQYF. The CDR3 DNA follows: TGCGCCAGCAGCTCCCCCGGGACTAGCGGGGATTTTCAGTACTTC. The V gene is TRBV4-1, the J gene TRBJ2-4; 13 bases are shared with TRBD2. The germline CDR1 and CDR2 sequences are MGHRA and YSYEKL. The CDR3 consists of 15 residues. The V gene end was trimmed by 5 bases and the J gene end by 11 bases; junction bases not matched to a gene: 9.

A few counts support this clonotype. Compared with germline, one end of the junction differs, possibly owing to a read error. The chain employs TRBV4-2 and TRBJ2-4, with TRBD2 as a possible D gene (7 bases). Germline loops: CDR1 LGHNA, CDR2 YNFKEQ. There are 14 residues in the CDR3. The CDR3 DNA is TGTGCCAGCAGGGGGGGGCTGGCCAAAAACATTAAGTACTTC. Translation gives CASRGGLAKNIKYF.

In its sample, this clonotype was seen many times. This sequence joins TRBV12-3 or TRBV12-4 and TRBJ1-3, with a weak D call TRBD1 (5 bases). The CDR3 contains 15 residues. Trimming stripped 0 bases from V and 9 bases from J, with 15 bases between. As DNA, the CDR3 is TGTGCCAGCAGTTTAGCGGGGCACTCTGGAGGCACCATATATTTT. Amino acids: CASSLAGHSGGTIYF.

This clonotype was detected many times. The chain recombines TRBV7-8 with TRBJ2-2; D is perhaps TRBD2 (5 bases). Trimming cost V 3 bases and J 3 bases, with 11 bases left between them. Germline V gene data show CDR1 as SGHVS and CDR2 as FQNEAQ. This CDR3 region has 15 residues. Here the CDR3 DNA reads TGTGCCAGCAGCTTTTCCCGGGGTTACACCGGGGAGCTGTTTTTT. Translating gives CASSFSRGYTGELFF.

This clonotype was recorded many times. One end of the junction varies from germline; a read error may be responsible. This rearrangement joins TRBV27 to TRBJ1-2, with 9 bases matching TRBD1. The CDR3 spans 14 residues. CDR1 is MNHEY and CDR2 is SMNVEV in the germline V gene (reference sequence). This CDR3 reads CASSPRTGALGAIF. The CDR3 DNA sequence: TGTGCCAGCAGTCCACGGACAGGGGCGCTAGGGGCGATCTTC.

This clonotype was picked up a small number of times. The chain is built from TRBV4-3 and TRBJ1-1; D remains unclear. Trimming removed 0 bases from V and 4 bases from J, with 9 bases in between. Germline V gene sequence: CDR1 LGHNA, CDR2 YSLEER. The CDR3 extends over 14 amino acids. CDR3: CASSQDWSGTEAFF. CDR3 DNA: TGCGCCAGCAGCCAAGATTGGTCGGGCACTGAAGCTTTCTTT.

This clonotype appeared many times. The rearrangement uses TRBV28 and TRBJ2-7, with 11 bases matching TRBD2. V was clipped by 6 bases and J by 4 bases; unmatched bases: 8. The CDR3 loop spans 15 amino acids. The germline V gene encodes CDR1 MDHEN and CDR2 SYDVKM. The CDR3 loop is CASSQTSGSVYEQYF. As DNA, the CDR3 is TGTGCCAGCAGCCAAACTAGCGGGAGTGTGTACGAGCAGTACTTC. Complete variable domain (other parts from reference TRBV28 and TRBJ2-7): DVKVTQSSRYLVKRTGEKVFLECVQDMDHENMFWYRQDPGLGLRLIYFSYDVKMKEKGDIPEGYSVSREKKERFSLILESASTNQTSMYLCASSQTSGSVYEQYFGPGTRLTVT.

This clonotype was detected ten times or more. The V gene is TRBV11-2, the J gene TRBJ2-6; possible D gene TRBD2, 6 bases. V was shortened by 5 bases and J by 0 bases, with 20 bases between the two germline ends. The CDR3 extends over 19 amino acids. Germline CDR1 reads SGHAT; CDR2 reads FQNNGV. CDR3 sequence reads: CASSPRGTSSSSGANVLTF. CDR3 bases: TGTGCCAGCAGCCCCCGAGGGACTTCCTCTAGCTCTGGGGCCAACGTCCTGACTTTC.

This clonotype was seen at least ten times. The rearrangement uses TRBV20-1 and TRBJ2-5; D is perhaps TRBD1 (5 bases). V lost 3 bases to trimming and J lost 1 base, with 12 bases between them. The CDR3 is 14 amino acids. Germline V gene data show CDR1 as DFQATT and CDR2 as SNEGSKA (reference sequence). The CDR3 DNA reads as TGCAGTGCTAGTGGGTCTGACAGCCAAGAGACCCAGTACTTC. Its translation: CSASGSDSQETQYF.

This clonotype was observed a handful of times. This chain connects TRBV12-3 or TRBV12-4 to TRBJ1-2, with D maybe TRBD1 (5 bases). V was clipped by 7 bases and J by 0 bases, with 12 bases between them. The CDR3 length is 14 residues. The CDR3 nucleotides read TGTGCCAGCACCCCGCGGGGGGCTAACTATGGCTACACCTTC. Encoded protein: CASTPRGANYGYTF.

This clonotype was counted only a few times. The chain is built from TRBV2 and TRBJ2-5; TRBD2 aligns across 11 bases. Germline V CDR1 and CDR2: SNHLY, FYNNEI. J gave up 9 bases and V 5 bases, and 20 bases lay outside the gene matches. The CDR3 is made up of 18 amino acids. The CDR3 sequence: CASSTAHQGTSGLRPQYF. The DNA for the CDR3 is TGTGCCAGCAGTACCGCTCACCAGGGGACTAGCGGCCTAAGGCCCCAGTACTTC. Filled out from reference TRBV2 and TRBJ2-5, the complete variable domain reads EPEVTQTPSHQVTQMGQEVILRCVPISNHLYFYWYRQILGQKVEFLVSFYNNEISEKSEIFDDQFSVERPDGSNFTLKIRSTKLEDSAMYFCASSTAHQGTSGLRPQYFGPGTRLLVL.

The sample holds many counts of this clonotype. This chain connects TRBV29-1 to TRBJ1-1; D is ambiguous. The V gene lost 6 bases and the J gene lost 5 bases, with 19 bases spanning the gap. The germline gives CDR1 SQVTM, CDR2 ANQGSEA. This CDR3 is built from 14 residues. Here the CDR3 reads CSVSPSGSGTEAFF. The CDR3 nucleotides are TGCAGCGTGTCCCCTTCTGGGTCGGGGACTGAAGCTTTCTTT.

This clonotype has only a few counts. The rearrangement links TRBV12-3 or TRBV12-4 to TRBJ2-7, with TRBD1 matching over 8 bases. V was pared by 8 bases and J by 5 bases, with 14 bases of the junction left unmatched. The CDR3 runs 15 residues. The CDR3 nucleotides are TGTGCCAGCGGACGGACAGGGTCCGGGTACCACGAGCAGTACTTC. As protein: CASGRTGSGYHEQYF.

CDR3 sequence: CASSPPTGLYEQYF. CDR3 coding DNA: TGTGCCAGCTCACCACCTACAGGTCTATACGAGCAGTACTTC. The rearrangement joins TRBV18 to TRBJ2-7; possible D gene TRBD1, 5 bases. The germline CDR1 and CDR2 sequences are KGHSH and LQKENI. Trimming removed 0 bases at V and 4 bases at J, with 10 bases between. The CDR3 length is 14 residues.

The table lists this clonotype with many counts. This CDR3 is CASTDLQLGDTEAFF. The CDR3 DNA follows: TGTGCCAGTACCGACCTCCAACTGGGCGACACTGAAGCTTTCTTT. The V gene is TRBV19, the J gene TRBJ1-1; D remains unclear. V lost 7 bases and J lost 3, with 18 bases in between. CDR3 size: 15 residues. The germline V gene encodes CDR1 LNHDA and CDR2 SQIVND (reference sequence).

This rearrangement joins TRBV12-5 to TRBJ2-5; no clear D. This CDR3 contains 13 residues. CDR1 is LGHNT, CDR2 FRNRAP, per germline. The germline V and J ends were trimmed by 2 bases and 3 bases, with 7 bases remaining between them. The CDR3 DNA follows: TGTGCTAGTGGTTTGAGTTGGGAAGAGACCCAGTACTTC. The encoded protein is CASGLSWEETQYF.

V gene TRBV19 combines with J gene TRBJ1-1, with 7 bases fitting TRBD1. CDR1 LNHDA and CDR2 SQIVND come from the germline V gene (reference sequence). The CDR3 has 13 amino acids. V shed 6 bases, J shed 4 bases, and the junction held 5 bases outside the gene matches. The CDR3 bases are TGTGCCAGTAGGACAGGGATGGGCACTGAAGCTTTCTTT. It is translated as CASRTGMGTEAFF. Looking up the rest from reference TRBV19 and TRBJ1-1 gives the full variable domain: DGGITQSPKYLFRKEGQNVTLSCEQNLNHDAMYWYRQDPGQGLRLIYYSQIVNDFQKGDIAEGYSVSREKKESFPLTVTSAQKNPTAFYLCASRTGMGTEAFFGQGTRLTVV.

V is TRBV12-3 or TRBV12-4 and J is TRBJ1-2, with D perhaps TRBD1 (6 bases). Trimming took 2 bases from V and 0 from J, leaving 13 bases between them. This CDR3 is built from 16 residues. The CDR3 DNA sequence: TGTGCCAGCAGTTTAACCCTGAGGACAGCTAACTATGGCTACACCTTC. It translates to CASSLTLRTANYGYTF.